A selection of T cell receptor beta chains follows, all from one sample in a study of T cell responses to AZD1222 COVID-19 vaccine. The protocol was immunoSEQ multiplex PCR, while the TCRdb copy is restricted to in-frame clones and leaves out a portion. This sample has about 140,000 clones, with roughly nine tenths found just once. The source material was peripheral blood, sampled 28 days after the second AZD1222 dose. All receptors come from an adult who received the AZD1222 COVID-19 vaccine. The CDR3 runs from the conserved cysteine through the conserved F or W. Each record gives: J gene, V gene, D gene, CDR3 protein. The D gene is left open where the match is weak.

TRBJ2-1,TRBV2,-,CATTPYNEQFF
TRBJ2-7,TRBV10-1,TRBD2,CASSGGLAESTYEQYF
TRBJ2-3,TRBV19,-,CASSIGADYASTDTQYF
TRBJ1-4,TRBV9,TRBD1,CASSMRQGTTEKLFF
TRBJ1-5,TRBV7-9,TRBD1,CASSLAGTEGQPQHF
TRBJ1-1,TRBV9,-,CASSVLNTPDTEAFF
TRBJ1-2,TRBV5-1,-,CASSFQTNYGYTF
TRBJ2-1,TRBV6-6,TRBD1,CASSGQAYNEQFF
TRBJ2-7,TRBV13,-,CASSPSRDNNDYEQYF
TRBJ2-3,TRBV7-9,-,CASSPPGELITDTQYF
TRBJ2-2,TRBV9,-,CASSVGQNTGELFF
TRBJ2-7,TRBV20-1,-,CSATTSNKQYF
TRBJ2-5,TRBV15,-,CATSRVGGEGQTEQETQYF
TRBJ2-3,TRBV15,-,CATSRGEAAHTDTQYF
TRBJ2-1,TRBV27,TRBD2,CASSGLGGGRSNEQFF
TRBJ1-3,TRBV2,-,CASRPGLSGNTIYF
TRBJ1-4,TRBV11-2,-,CASSPPQSTNEKLFF
TRBJ2-1,TRBV10-3,TRBD2,CAISGFSGRAIEQFF
TRBJ2-2,TRBV4-3,TRBD1,CASSHHGQGFTGELFF
TRBJ2-5,TRBV18,-,CASSPQAGVQETQYF
TRBJ1-1,TRBV2,-,CATPAGLGTEAFF
TRBJ1-2,TRBV2,-,CASSESRGQYGYTF
TRBJ1-2,TRBV27,-,CASSLWGGYGYTF
TRBJ2-1,TRBV21-1,-,CASSPRRSSGTYNEQFF
TRBJ2-5,TRBV10-1,TRBD1,CASSERLLGGTFETQYF
TRBJ2-5,TRBV11-2,TRBD2,CASSFGLSGSSLKWETQYF
TRBJ1-1,TRBV6-6,TRBD1,CASSRTLQGITEAFF
TRBJ2-7,TRBV2,-,CASSEVGPTGDYSYEQYF
TRBJ1-2,TRBV6-5,-,CASSRGGLGYTF
TRBJ2-7,TRBV6-6,-,CASSYSPDTYEQYF